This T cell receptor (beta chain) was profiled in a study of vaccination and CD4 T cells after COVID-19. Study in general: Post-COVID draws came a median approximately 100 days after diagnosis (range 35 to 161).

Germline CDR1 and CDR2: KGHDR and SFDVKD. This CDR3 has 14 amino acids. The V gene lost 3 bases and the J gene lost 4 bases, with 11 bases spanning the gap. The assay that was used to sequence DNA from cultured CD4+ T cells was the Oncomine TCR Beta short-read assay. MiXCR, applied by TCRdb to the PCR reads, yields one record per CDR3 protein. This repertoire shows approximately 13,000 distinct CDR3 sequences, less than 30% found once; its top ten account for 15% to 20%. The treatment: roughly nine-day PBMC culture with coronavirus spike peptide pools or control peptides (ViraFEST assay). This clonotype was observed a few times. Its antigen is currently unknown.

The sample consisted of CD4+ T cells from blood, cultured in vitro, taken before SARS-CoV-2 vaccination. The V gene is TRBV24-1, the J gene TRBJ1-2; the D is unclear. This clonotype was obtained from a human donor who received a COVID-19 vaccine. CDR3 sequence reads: CATSDTRAGYGYTF. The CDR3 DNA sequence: TGTGCCACCAGTGATACGAGGGCAGGCTATGGCTACACCTTC.